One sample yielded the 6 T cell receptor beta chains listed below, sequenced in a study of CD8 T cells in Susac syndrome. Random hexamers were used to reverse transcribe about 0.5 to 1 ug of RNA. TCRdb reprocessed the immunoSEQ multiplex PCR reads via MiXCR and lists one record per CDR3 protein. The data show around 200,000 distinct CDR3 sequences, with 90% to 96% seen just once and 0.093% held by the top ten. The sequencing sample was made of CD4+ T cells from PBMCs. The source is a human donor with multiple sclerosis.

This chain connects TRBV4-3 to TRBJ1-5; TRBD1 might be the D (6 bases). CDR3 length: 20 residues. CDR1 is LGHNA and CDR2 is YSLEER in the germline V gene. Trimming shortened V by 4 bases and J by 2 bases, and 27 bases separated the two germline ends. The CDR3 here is CASSLLGPLLEQGRNQPQHF. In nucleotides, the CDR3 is TGCGCCAGCAGCCTCCTTGGTCCTCTTTTGGAACAGGGACGCAATCAGCCCCAGCATTTT.

The CDR3 is CSVGGAAYNEQFF. CDR3 coding DNA: TGCAGCGTTGGTGGGGCCGCCTACAATGAGCAGTTCTTC. The chain combines TRBV29-1 with TRBJ2-1; the D gene is possibly TRBD1 (5 bases). The CDR3 runs to 13 residues. The germline CDR1 and CDR2 sequences are SQVTM and ANQGSEA. Trimming shortened V by 4 bases and J by 2 bases, and 9 bases separated the two germline ends.

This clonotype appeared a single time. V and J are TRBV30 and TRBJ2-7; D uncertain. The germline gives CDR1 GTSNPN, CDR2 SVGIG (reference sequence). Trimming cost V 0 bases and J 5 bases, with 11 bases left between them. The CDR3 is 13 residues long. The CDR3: CAWSVVFTNEQYF. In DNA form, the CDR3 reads TGTGCCTGGAGTGTGGTTTTTACAAACGAGCAGTACTTC.

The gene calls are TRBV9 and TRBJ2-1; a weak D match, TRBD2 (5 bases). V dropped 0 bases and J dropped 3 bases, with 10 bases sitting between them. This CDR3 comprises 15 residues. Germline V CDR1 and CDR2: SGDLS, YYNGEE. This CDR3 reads CASSVVVGDYNEQFF. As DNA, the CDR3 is TGTGCCAGCAGCGTAGTTGTGGGAGACTACAATGAGCAGTTCTTC.

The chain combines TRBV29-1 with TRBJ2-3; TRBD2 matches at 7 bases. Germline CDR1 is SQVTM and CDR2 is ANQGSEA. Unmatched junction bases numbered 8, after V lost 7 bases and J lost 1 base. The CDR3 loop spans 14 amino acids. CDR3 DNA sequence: TGCAGCGCCGGGGGGAATGTAGGCACAGATACGCAGTATTTT. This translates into CSAGGNVGTDTQYF.

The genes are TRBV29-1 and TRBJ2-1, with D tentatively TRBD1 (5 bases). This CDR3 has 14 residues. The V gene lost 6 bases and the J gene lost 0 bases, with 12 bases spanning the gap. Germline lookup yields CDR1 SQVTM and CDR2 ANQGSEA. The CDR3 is CSVRTPSSYNEQFF. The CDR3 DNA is TGCAGCGTAAGGACACCGAGCTCCTACAATGAGCAGTTCTTC.